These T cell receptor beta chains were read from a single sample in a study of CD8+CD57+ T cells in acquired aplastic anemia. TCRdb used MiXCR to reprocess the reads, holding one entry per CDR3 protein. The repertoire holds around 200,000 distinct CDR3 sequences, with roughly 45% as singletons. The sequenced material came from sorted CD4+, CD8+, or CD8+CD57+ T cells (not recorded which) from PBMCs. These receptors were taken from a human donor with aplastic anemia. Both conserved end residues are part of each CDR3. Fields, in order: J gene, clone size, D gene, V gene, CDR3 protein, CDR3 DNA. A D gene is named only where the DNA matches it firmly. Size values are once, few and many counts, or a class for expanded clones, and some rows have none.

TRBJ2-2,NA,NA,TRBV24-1,CATSEGDLDEQYFGELFF,NA
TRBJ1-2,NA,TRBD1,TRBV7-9,CASSTRDSFSYGYTF,TGTGCCAGCAGCACCCGGGACAGCTTTTCCTATGGCTACACCTTC
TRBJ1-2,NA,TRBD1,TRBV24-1,CATSERQGFGYTF,TGTGCCACCAGTGAGCGACAGGGGTTTGGCTACACCTTC
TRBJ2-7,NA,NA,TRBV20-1,CSARQREYEQYF,TGCAGTGCTCGACAGAGAGAATACGAGCAGTACTTC
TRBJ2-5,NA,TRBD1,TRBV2,CASNRQGVPQETQYF,TGTGCCAGCAATCGACAGGGTGTGCCTCAAGAGACCCAGTACTTC
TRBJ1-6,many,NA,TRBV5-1,CASSGQGRDNSPLHF,TGCGCCAGCAGCGGCCAGGGGAGGGATAATTCACCCCTCCACTTT
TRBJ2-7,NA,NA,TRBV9,CASSVEGDRGEQYF,TGTGCCAGCAGCGTAGAGGGAGATAGGGGCGAGCAGTACTTC
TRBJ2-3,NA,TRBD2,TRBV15,CATSREGGTDTQYF,TGTGCCACCAGCAGAGAGGGAGGGACAGATACGCAGTATTTT
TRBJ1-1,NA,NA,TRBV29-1,CSVVMSTLFSEAFF,TGCAGCGTTGTTATGTCCACCCTTTTCTCTGAAGCTTTCTTT
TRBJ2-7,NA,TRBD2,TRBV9,CASSVGVGERGGAYEQYF,TGTGCCAGCAGCGTAGGAGTGGGTGAGCGGGGGGGGGCCTACGAGCAGTACTTC
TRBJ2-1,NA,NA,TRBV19,CASSLGYEQFF,TGTGCCAGTAGTCTTGGATATGAGCAGTTCTTC
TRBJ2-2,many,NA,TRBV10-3,CAISTGGAGELFF,TGTGCCATCAGCACAGGGGGGGCCGGGGAGCTGTTTTTT
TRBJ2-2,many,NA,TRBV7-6,CASSLVAVTGELFF,TGTGCCAGCAGCTTGGTAGCGGTCACCGGGGAGCTGTTTTTT
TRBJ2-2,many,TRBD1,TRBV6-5,CASRQGTNTGELFF,TGTGCCAGCAGACAGGGGACGAACACCGGGGAGCTGTTTTTT
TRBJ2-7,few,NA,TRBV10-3,CAISEADFWAGDTYEQYF,TGTGCCATCAGTGAGGCTGATTTTTGGGCAGGGGACACCTACGAGCAGTACTTC
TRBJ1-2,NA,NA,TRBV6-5,CASSYTRDGYTF,TGTGCCAGCAGTTACACGCGGGATGGCTACACCTTC
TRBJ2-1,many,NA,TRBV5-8,CASSLGSAPYNEQFF,TGTGCCAGCAGCTTGGGCTCCGCCCCCTACAATGAGCAGTTCTTC
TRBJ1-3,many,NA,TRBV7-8,CASSLAPGGNTIYF,TGTGCCAGCAGCTTAGCGCCCGGCGGGAACACCATATATTTT
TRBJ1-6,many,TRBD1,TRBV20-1,CSARGYRGGIQNYNSPLHF,TGCAGTGCTAGAGGATACAGGGGGGGAATTCAAAACTATAATTCACCCCTCCACTTT
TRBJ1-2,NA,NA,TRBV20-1,CSARPGNFGYTF,TGCAGTGCTAGACCGGGAAATTTTGGCTACACCTTC
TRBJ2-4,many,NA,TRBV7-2,CASSLKRELGPAKNIQYF,TGTGCCAGCAGCTTAAAGAGGGAACTAGGGCCGGCCAAAAACATTCAGTACTTC
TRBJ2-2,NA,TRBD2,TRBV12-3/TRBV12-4,CASSLSGRDGGELFF,TGTGCCAGCAGTCTTAGCGGGAGGGACGGCGGGGAGCTGTTTTTT
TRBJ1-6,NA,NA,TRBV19,CASSIGPGLYNSPLHF,TGTGCCAGTAGTATAGGGCCGGGACTTTATAATTCACCCCTCCACTTT
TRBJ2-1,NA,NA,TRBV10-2,CASSESPRYNEQFF,TGCGCCAGCAGTGAATCCCCCCGCTACAATGAGCAGTTCTTC
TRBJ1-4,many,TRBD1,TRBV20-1,CSPTGQREKLFF,TGCAGTCCGACAGGGCAAAGAGAAAAACTGTTTTTT
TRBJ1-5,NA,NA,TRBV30,CAWSVQGNQPQHF,TGTGCCTGGAGTGTACAGGGAAATCAGCCCCAGCATTTT
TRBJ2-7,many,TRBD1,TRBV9,CASSVGGQGTHEQYF,TGTGCCAGCAGCGTAGGGGGACAGGGCACCCACGAGCAGTACTTC
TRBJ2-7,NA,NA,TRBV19,CASSFRDGEQYF,TGTGCCAGTAGTTTCCGGGACGGAGAGCAGTACTTC
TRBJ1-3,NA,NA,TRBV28,CASSFQGNTIYF,TGTGCCAGCAGTTTTCAGGGAAACACCATATATTTT
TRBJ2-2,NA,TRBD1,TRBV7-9,CASSWTGTGPLVF,TGTGCCAGCAGCTGGACCGGGACAGGTCCCCTGGTTTTT
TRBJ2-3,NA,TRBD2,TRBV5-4,CASSLETSGTDTQYF,TGTGCCAGCAGCTTGGAAACTAGCGGTACAGATACGCAGTATTTT